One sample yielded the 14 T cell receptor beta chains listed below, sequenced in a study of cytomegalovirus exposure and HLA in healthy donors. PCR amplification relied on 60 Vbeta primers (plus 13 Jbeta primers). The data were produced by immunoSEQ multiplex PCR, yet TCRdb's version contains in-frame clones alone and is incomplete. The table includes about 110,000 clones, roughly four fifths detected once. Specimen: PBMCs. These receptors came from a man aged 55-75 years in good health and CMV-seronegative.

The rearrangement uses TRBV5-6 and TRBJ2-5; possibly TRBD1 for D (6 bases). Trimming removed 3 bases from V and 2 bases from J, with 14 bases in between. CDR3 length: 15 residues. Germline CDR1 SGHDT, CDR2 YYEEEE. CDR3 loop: CASSSLSGEQETQYF. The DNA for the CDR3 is TGTGCCAGCAGCTCTCTATCAGGGGAACAAGAGACCCAGTACTTC.

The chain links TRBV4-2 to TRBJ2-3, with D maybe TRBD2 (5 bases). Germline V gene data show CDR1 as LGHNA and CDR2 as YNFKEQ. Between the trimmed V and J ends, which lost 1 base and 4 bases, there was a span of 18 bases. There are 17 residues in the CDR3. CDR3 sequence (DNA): TGTGCCAGCAGCCAAGGTCCTCCGGGAAGGAACGCAGATACGCAGTATTTT. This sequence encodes CASSQGPPGRNADTQYF.

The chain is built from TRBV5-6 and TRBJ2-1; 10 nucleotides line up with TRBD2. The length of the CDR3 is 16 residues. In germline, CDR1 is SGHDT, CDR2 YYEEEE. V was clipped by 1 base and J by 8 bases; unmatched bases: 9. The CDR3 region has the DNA TGTGCCAGCAGCTTGTACAGCGGGGGGGCCGTCTATGAGCAGTTCTTC. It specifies CASSLYSGGAVYEQFF.

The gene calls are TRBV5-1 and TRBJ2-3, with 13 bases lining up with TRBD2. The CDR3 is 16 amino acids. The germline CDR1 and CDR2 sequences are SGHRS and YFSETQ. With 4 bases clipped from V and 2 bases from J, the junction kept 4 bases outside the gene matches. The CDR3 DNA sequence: TGCGCCAGCAGCCCGGGACTAGCGGGGACCACAGATACGCAGTATTTT. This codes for CASSPGLAGTTDTQYF.

The CDR3 nucleotides read TGTGCCAGCAGCTTAGTTGGGACACCGACGGGCGGGGAGCTGTTTTTT. Encoded protein: CASSLVGTPTGGELFF. The V and J genes are TRBV7-2 and TRBJ2-2; D possibly corresponds to TRBD1 (6 bases). CDR1 is SGHTA and CDR2 is FQGNSA in the germline V gene. There are 16 residues in the CDR3. The ends were cut back, 1 base at V and 7 bases at J, with 16 bases in the middle.

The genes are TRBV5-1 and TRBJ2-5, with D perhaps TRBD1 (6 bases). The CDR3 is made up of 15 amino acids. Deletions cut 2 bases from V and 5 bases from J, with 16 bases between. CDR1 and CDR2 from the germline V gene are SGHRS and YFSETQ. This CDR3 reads CASSFSSRGRETQYF. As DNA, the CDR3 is TGCGCCAGCAGCTTTTCTTCCAGGGGTAGGGAGACCCAGTACTTC.

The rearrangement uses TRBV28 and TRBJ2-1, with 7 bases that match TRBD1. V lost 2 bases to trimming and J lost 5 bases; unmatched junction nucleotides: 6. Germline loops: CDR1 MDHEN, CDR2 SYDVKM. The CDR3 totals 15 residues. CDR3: CASSLTGVGHNEQFF. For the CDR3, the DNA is TGTGCCAGCAGTTTAACAGGGGTCGGGCACAATGAGCAGTTCTTC.

Written as DNA, the CDR3 is TGTGCCAGCAGTTGGCGGCAGGGGGCAACATCTTCAGCCAAAAACATTCAGTACTTC. It encodes CASSWRQGATSSAKNIQYF. V gene TRBV28 combines with J gene TRBJ2-4; 8 bases are a match to TRBD1. V lost 4 bases to trimming and J lost 0 bases; unmatched junction nucleotides: 14. The CDR3 runs 19 residues. The germline CDR1 and CDR2 sequences are MDHEN and SYDVKM.

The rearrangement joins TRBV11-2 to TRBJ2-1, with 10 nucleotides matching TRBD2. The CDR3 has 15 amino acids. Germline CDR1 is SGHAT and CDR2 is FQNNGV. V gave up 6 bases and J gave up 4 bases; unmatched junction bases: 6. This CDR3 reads CASRGPSGGYNEQFF. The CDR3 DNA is TGTGCCAGCAGGGGCCCTAGCGGGGGTTACAATGAGCAGTTCTTC. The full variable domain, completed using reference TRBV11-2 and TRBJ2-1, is EAGVAQSPRYKIIEKRQSVAFWCNPISGHATLYWYQQILGQGPKLLIQFQNNGVVDDSQLPKDRFSAERLKGVDSTLKIQPAKLEDSAVYLCASRGPSGGYNEQFFGPGTRLTVL.

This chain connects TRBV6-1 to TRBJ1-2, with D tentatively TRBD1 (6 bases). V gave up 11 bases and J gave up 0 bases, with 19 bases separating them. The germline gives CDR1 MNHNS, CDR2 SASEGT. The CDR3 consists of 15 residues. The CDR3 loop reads CACAKSDSSNYGYTF. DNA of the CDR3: TGTGCCTGTGCGAAATCGGACAGTTCTAACTATGGCTACACCTTC.

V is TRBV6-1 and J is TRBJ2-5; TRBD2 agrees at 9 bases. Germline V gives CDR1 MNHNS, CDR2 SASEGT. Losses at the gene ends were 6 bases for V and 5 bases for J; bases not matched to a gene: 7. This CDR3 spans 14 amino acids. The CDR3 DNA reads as TGTGCCAGCAGAGCGGGGGGCCCCCGGGAGACCCAGTACTTC. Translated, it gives CASRAGGPRETQYF.

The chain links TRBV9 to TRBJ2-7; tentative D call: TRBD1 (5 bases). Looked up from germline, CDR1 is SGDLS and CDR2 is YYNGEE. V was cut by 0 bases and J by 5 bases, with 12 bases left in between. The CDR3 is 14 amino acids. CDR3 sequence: CASSVEAGLNEQYF. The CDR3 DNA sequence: TGTGCCAGCAGCGTAGAGGCAGGGCTCAACGAGCAGTACTTC.

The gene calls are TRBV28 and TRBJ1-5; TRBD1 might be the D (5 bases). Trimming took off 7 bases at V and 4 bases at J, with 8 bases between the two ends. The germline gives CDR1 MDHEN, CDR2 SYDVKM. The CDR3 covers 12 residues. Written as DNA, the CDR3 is TGTGCCAGCACAAGGACAAATCAGCCCCAGCATTTT. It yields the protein CASTRTNQPQHF. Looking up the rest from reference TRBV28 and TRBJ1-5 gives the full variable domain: DVKVTQSSRYLVKRTGEKVFLECVQDMDHENMFWYRQDPGLGLRLIYFSYDVKMKEKGDIPEGYSVSREKKERFSLILESASTNQTSMYLCASTRTNQPQHFGDGTRLSIL.

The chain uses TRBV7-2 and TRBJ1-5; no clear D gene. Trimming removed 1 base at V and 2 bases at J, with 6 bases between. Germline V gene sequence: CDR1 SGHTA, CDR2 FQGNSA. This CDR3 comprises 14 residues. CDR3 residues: CASSLEFGNQPQHF. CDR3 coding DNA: TGTGCCAGCAGCTTAGAATTCGGCAATCAGCCCCAGCATTTT.